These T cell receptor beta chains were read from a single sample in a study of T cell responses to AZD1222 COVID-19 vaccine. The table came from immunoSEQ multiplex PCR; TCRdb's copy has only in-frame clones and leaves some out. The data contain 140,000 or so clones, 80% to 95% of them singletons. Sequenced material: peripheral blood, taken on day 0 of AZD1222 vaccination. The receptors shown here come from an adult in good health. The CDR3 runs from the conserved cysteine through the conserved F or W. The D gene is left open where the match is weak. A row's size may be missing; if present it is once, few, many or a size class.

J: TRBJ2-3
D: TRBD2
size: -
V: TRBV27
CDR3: CASSFRAGGALEIAGGAQYF
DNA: TGTGCCAGCAGTTTCAGGGCAGGGGGCGCTTTGGAGATAGCGGGAGGAGCGCAGTATTTT

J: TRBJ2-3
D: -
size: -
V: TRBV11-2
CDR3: CASSWEGQLNTDTQYF
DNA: TGTGCCAGCAGCTGGGAGGGACAGCTTAACACAGATACGCAGTATTTT

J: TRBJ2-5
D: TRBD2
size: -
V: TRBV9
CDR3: CASSRLAKETQYF
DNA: TGTGCCAGCAGCAGACTAGCGAAAGAGACCCAGTACTTC

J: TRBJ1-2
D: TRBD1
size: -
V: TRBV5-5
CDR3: CASSLRTGGWYGYTF
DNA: TGTGCCAGCAGCCTAAGGACAGGGGGTTGGTATGGCTACACCTTC

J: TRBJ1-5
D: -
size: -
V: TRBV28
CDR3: CASSLDQNQPQHF
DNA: TGTGCCAGCAGTTTGGATCAGAATCAGCCCCAGCATTTT

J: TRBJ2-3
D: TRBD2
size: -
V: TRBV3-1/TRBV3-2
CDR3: CASSHSGSTQYF
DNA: TGTGCCAGCAGCCATAGCGGGAGTACGCAGTATTTT

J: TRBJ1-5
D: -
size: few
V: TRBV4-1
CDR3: CASSSRGFNQPQHF
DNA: TGCGCCAGCAGCTCACGGGGCTTTAATCAGCCCCAGCATTTT

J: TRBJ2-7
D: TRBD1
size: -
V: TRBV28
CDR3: CASEPGQGYEEQYF
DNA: TGTGCCAGCGAGCCGGGACAGGGCTACGAGGAGCAGTACTTC

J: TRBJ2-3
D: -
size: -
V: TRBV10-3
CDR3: CAISASSDTQYF
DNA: TGTGCCATCAGTGCGTCATCAGATACGCAGTATTTT

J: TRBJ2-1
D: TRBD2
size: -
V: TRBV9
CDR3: CASSKTSGGYNEQFF
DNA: TGTGCCAGCAGCAAGACTAGCGGGGGCTACAATGAGCAGTTCTTC

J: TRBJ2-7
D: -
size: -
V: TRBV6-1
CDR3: CASSEATAPYEQYF
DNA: TGTGCCAGCAGTGAAGCAACAGCTCCCTACGAGCAGTACTTC

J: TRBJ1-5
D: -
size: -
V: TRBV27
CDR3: CASSFTTGSNQPQHF
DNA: TGTGCCAGCAGTTTCACGACTGGCAGCAATCAGCCCCAGCATTTT

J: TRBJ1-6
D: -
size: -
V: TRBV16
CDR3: CASSHQTVLPSPLHF
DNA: TGTGCCAGCAGCCATCAAACAGTTCTGCCTTCACCCCTCCACTTT

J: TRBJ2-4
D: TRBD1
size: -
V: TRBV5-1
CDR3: CASSPGTGGIQYF
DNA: TGCGCCAGCAGCCCTGGGACAGGGGGGATTCAGTACTTC

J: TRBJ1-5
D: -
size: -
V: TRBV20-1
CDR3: CSASTQSGYSNQPQHF
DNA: TGCAGTGCTAGTACCCAGTCGGGATATAGCAATCAGCCCCAGCATTTT

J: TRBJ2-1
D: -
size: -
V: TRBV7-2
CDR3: CASSTNGRGDNEQFF
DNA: TGTGCCAGCAGCACAAATGGGCGGGGTGACAATGAGCAGTTCTTC

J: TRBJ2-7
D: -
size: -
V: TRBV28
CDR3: CASSLDHDSPQRAYEQYF
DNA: TGTGCCAGCAGTTTAGATCATGACAGCCCCCAAAGGGCCTACGAGCAGTACTTC

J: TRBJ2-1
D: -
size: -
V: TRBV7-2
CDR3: CASSQLMGEQFF
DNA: TGTGCCAGCAGCCAACTAATGGGTGAGCAGTTCTTC

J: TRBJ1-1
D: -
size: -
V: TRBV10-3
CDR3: CAISVNGGAMNTEAFF
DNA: TGTGCCATCAGTGTTAACGGGGGCGCAATGAACACTGAAGCTTTCTTT

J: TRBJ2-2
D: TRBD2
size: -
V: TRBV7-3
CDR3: CANDGTRRTGELFF
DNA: TGTGCCAACGACGGGACTAGGCGTACCGGGGAGCTGTTTTTT

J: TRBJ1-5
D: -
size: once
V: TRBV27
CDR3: CASSLLGRDQPQHF
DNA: TGTGCCAGCAGTTTACTCGGCAGGGATCAGCCCCAGCATTTT

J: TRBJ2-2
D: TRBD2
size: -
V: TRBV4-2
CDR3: CASSLRLAEITGELFF
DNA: TGTGCCAGCAGCCTCCGACTAGCGGAGATCACCGGGGAGCTGTTTTTT

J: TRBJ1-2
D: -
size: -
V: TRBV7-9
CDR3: CASSDGVTNYGYTF
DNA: TGTGCCAGCAGCGACGGAGTTACTAACTATGGCTACACCTTC

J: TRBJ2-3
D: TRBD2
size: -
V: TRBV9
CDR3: CASSPTLASGSTDTQYF
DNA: TGTGCCAGCAGCCCCACCCTGGCTAGCGGGAGCACAGATACGCAGTATTTT

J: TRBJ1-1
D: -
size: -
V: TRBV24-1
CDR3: CATSIRSPDRNTEAFF
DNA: TGTGCCACCAGTATCAGGTCACCTGATCGGAACACTGAAGCTTTCTTT

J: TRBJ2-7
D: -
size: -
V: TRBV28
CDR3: CASCRTLPYEQYF
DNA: TGTGCCAGCTGTAGGACACTTCCCTACGAGCAGTACTTC

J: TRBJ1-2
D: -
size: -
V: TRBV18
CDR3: CASSPSYGVDGYTF
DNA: TGTGCCAGCTCACCAAGTTACGGGGTGGATGGCTACACCTTC

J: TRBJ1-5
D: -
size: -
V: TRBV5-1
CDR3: CASSPGGGSNQPQHF
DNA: TGCGCCAGCAGCCCGGGAGGGGGAAGCAATCAGCCCCAGCATTTT

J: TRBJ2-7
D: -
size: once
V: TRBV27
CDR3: CASSFGETYEQYF
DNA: TGTGCCAGCAGTTTCGGGGAGACCTACGAGCAGTACTTC

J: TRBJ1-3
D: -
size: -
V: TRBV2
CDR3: CASSEGTVSGNTIYF
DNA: TGTGCCAGCAGTGAAGGGACAGTCTCTGGAAACACCATATATTTT

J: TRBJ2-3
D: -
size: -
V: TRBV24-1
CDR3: CATSDLEDTDTQYF
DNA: TGTGCCACCAGTGACTTGGAGGATACAGATACGCAGTATTTT

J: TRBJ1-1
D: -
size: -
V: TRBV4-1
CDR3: CASSPNRVTEAFF
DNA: TGCGCCAGCAGCCCGAACAGGGTAACTGAAGCTTTCTTT